This T cell receptor beta chain was identified during a study of cytomegalovirus exposure and HLA in healthy donors. Clones were sequenced by immunoSEQ multiplex PCR, and TCRdb holds only the in-frame ones, with some missing. The table has over 100,000 clones, around nine tenths seen once. The V end was cut by 4 bases, the J end by 0 bases, with 12 bases between. This CDR3 region has 15 residues. CDR1 ENHRY and CDR2 SYGVKD come from the germline V gene. Material for sequencing was PBMCs. V is TRBV10-3 and J is TRBJ1-1; D remains ambiguous. The clonotype comes from a woman in her late teens or twenties in good health and CMV-seropositive. CDR3 sequence reads: CAISANKAVNTEAFF. The CDR3 DNA is TGTGCCATCAGTGCGAATAAGGCGGTGAACACTGAAGCTTTCTTT.